These 25 T cell receptor beta chains were all obtained from the same sample, sequenced in a study of CD8 T cells in ankylosing spondylitis. TCRdb re-called the 5' RACE reads with MiXCR, one entry per CDR3 protein. The sample contains 100,000 to 150,000 distinct CDR3 sequences, around 7% of which appear only once. The sample consisted of blood, either unsorted or a sorted T cell fraction (not recorded which). The receptors were sampled from a male donor with ankylosing spondylitis or in good health (not recorded which).

This clonotype was detected many times. V is TRBV5-1 and J is TRBJ1-5; D is unclear. The CDR3 has 15 amino acids. In germline, CDR1 is SGHRS, CDR2 YFSETQ. Trimming stripped 4 bases from V and 3 bases from J, with 14 bases between. For the CDR3, the DNA is TGCGCCAGCAGCGAAGGGTATGGAGACAATCAGCCCCAGCATTTT. Translation gives CASSEGYGDNQPQHF. The full variable domain, in which reference TRBV5-1 and TRBJ1-5 provide the parts outside the CDR3, is KAGVTQTPRYLIKTRGQQVTLSCSPISGHRSVSWYQQTPGQGLQFLFEYFSETQRNKGNFPGRFSGRQFSNSRSEMNVSTLELGDSALYLCASSEGYGDNQPQHFGDGTRLSIL.

This clonotype was detected ten times or more. The chain combines TRBV5-1 with TRBJ2-5; unclear D gene. Trimming took off 1 base at V and 0 bases at J, with 13 bases between the two ends. Germline lookup yields CDR1 SGHRS and CDR2 YFSETQ. This CDR3 is 16 amino acids long. CDR3 sequence reads: CASSLMGPLYQETQYF. The DNA for the CDR3 is TGCGCCAGCAGCTTGATGGGTCCCCTGTACCAAGAGACCCAGTACTTC.

This clonotype was detected many times. The V gene is TRBV15, the J gene TRBJ2-6; D remains ambiguous. Trimming took off 1 base at V and 0 bases at J, with 4 bases between the two ends. CDR3 length equals 15 residues. CDR1 and CDR2 from the germline V gene are LNHNV and YYDKDF (reference sequence). For the CDR3, the DNA is TGTGCCACCAGCAGAGTTTCCTCTGGGGCCAACGTCCTGACTTTC. Its translation is CATSRVSSGANVLTF.

This chain uses TRBV2 with TRBJ1-1, with D hard to call. Per germline, CDR1 SNHLY and CDR2 FYNNEI. V was pared by 2 bases and J by 0 bases, with 10 bases between. The length of the CDR3 is 15 residues. In nucleotides, the CDR3 is TGTGCCAGCAGTGAATTTGTCAACATGAACACTGAAGCTTTCTTT. Protein product: CASSEFVNMNTEAFF.

This clonotype was picked up many times. The chain combines TRBV15 with TRBJ2-1, with D uncertain. This CDR3 has 13 residues. CDR1 is LNHNV and CDR2 is YYDKDF in the germline V gene (reference sequence). Trimming cost V 3 bases and J 4 bases, with 7 bases left between them. The CDR3 loop is CATSRAAYNEQFF. In DNA, the CDR3 is TGTGCCACCAGCAGGGCAGCTTACAATGAGCAGTTCTTC.

This clonotype was seen repeatedly, ten times or more. V is TRBV5-1 and J is TRBJ2-2; D perhaps matches TRBD1 (5 bases). The V end lost 0 bases, the J end lost 2 bases, and 17 bases lay between the germline ends. This CDR3 region has 18 residues. Germline V gives CDR1 SGHRS, CDR2 YFSETQ. DNA of the CDR3: TGCGCCAGCAGCTTGGCAGGGCTCAGTTTGGCCAACACCGGGGAGCTGTTTTTT. It specifies CASSLAGLSLANTGELFF.

This clonotype was counted ten times or more. The chain employs TRBV4-1 and TRBJ2-1; the D is unclear. V was pared by 4 bases and J by 4 bases, with 11 bases between. CDR1 and CDR2 (germline): MGHRA, YSYEKL. CDR3 size: 14 residues. The CDR3 DNA is TGCGCCAGCAGCCCCCCCGGGTCTTACAATGAGCAGTTCTTC. Its protein product is CASSPPGSYNEQFF.

This clonotype has ten or more counts. V is TRBV5-1 and J is TRBJ2-2, with TRBD1 matching over 8 bases. This CDR3 is built from 15 residues. Per the germline V gene, CDR1 is SGHRS and CDR2 is YFSETQ. V lost 6 bases to trimming and J lost 2 bases; unmatched junction nucleotides: 6. The CDR3: CASNRDRHNTGELFF. The CDR3 DNA reads TGCGCCAGCAACCGGGACAGGCACAACACCGGGGAGCTGTTTTTT. Variable domain in full (rest from reference TRBV5-1 and TRBJ2-2): KAGVTQTPRYLIKTRGQQVTLSCSPISGHRSVSWYQQTPGQGLQFLFEYFSETQRNKGNFPGRFSGRQFSNSRSEMNVSTLELGDSALYLCASNRDRHNTGELFFGEGSRLTVL.

This clonotype has at least ten counts. The chain recombines TRBV29-1 with TRBJ2-7; tentatively, D is TRBD1 (5 bases). Trimming cost V 5 bases and J 6 bases, with 17 bases left between them. Germline CDR1 reads SQVTM; CDR2 reads ANQGSEA. There are 13 residues in the CDR3. The CDR3 bases are TGCAGCGTTTCTCCAGGGTCCGCCCCCGAGCAGTACTTC. Its translation is CSVSPGSAPEQYF.

This clonotype occurred many times. The rearrangement uses TRBV10-2 and TRBJ1-3; 7 bases agree with TRBD1. Germline CDR1 is WSHSY and CDR2 is SAAADI. The trim removed 5 bases at V and 3 bases at J, leaving 19 bases unmatched. The CDR3 totals 19 residues. CDR3: CASSMDRRLGYLHGNTIYF. In nucleotides, the CDR3 is TGCGCCAGCAGTATGGACAGGAGGTTGGGGTACCTTCATGGAAACACCATATATTTT.

This clonotype was observed many times. In nucleotides, the CDR3 is TGTGCCAGCACGTACACGGCTAACACTGAAGCTTTCTTT. It translates to CASTYTANTEAFF. V is TRBV7-3 and J is TRBJ1-1; D not certain. CDR3 length equals 13 residues. CDR1 is SGHTA, CDR2 FQGTGA, per germline. V was cut by 7 bases and J by 2 bases, with 11 bases left in between.

Many counts were recorded for this clonotype. J is TRBJ1-1 and V is TRBV7-2; D remains ambiguous. Germline V gives CDR1 SGHTA, CDR2 FQGNSA. V was pared by 4 bases and J by 3 bases, with 12 bases between. This CDR3 region has 14 residues. The CDR3 here is CASSSYLRDTEAFF. Here the CDR3 DNA reads TGTGCCAGCAGCTCCTACCTCCGGGACACTGAAGCTTTCTTT.

This clonotype was found many times. The chain links TRBV15 to TRBJ1-1, with 9 positions matching TRBD1. Losses at the gene ends were 6 bases for V and 3 bases for J; bases not matched to a gene: 11. This CDR3 has 16 residues. From germline, CDR1 is LNHNV and CDR2 YYDKDF (reference sequence). CDR3 sequence reads: CATRGTGSWVDTEAFF. CDR3 bases: TGTGCCACCAGAGGGACAGGGAGTTGGGTGGACACTGAAGCTTTCTTT.

This clonotype was counted ten times or more. The rearrangement links TRBV20-1 to TRBJ2-3, with D unclear. The CDR3 is 15 amino acids. Trimming cost V 3 bases and J 1 base, with 14 bases left between them. CDR1 is DFQATT and CDR2 is SNEGSKA in the germline V gene (reference sequence). The CDR3 nucleotides are TGCAGTGCTAGTGTGGGGATTGGAGGCACAGATACGCAGTATTTT. This encodes CSASVGIGGTDTQYF.

The chain carries TRBV10-1 and TRBJ2-1, with 8 bases aligning to TRBD2. The CDR3 has 16 residues. Trimming took 2 bases from V and 8 from J; bases not matched to a gene: 11. Germline V gene data show CDR1 as WNHNN and CDR2 as SYGVQD (reference sequence). The DNA of the CDR3 is TGCGCCAGCAGTGAGGCTACCGGGACTAGGAGCCATGAGCAGTTCTTC. This sequence encodes CASSEATGTRSHEQFF.

This clonotype was picked up many times. The V call is TRBV6-5, the J call TRBJ2-1; the D is unclear. CDR1 is MNHEY, CDR2 SVGAGI, per germline. This CDR3 contains 16 residues. The V end was cut by 8 bases, the J end by 2 bases, with 19 bases between. The CDR3 is CASGLGPAVPYNEQFF. In DNA, the CDR3 is TGTGCCAGCGGTTTGGGTCCCGCGGTACCCTACAATGAGCAGTTCTTC.

In its sample, this clonotype was seen many times. The V and J genes are TRBV5-1 and TRBJ1-1, with D unclear. The CDR3 covers 13 residues. Germline V CDR1 and CDR2: SGHRS, YFSETQ. V lost 1 base and J lost 3, with 7 bases in between. This CDR3 is CASSLRGDTEAFF. The CDR3 bases are TGCGCCAGCAGCTTGAGAGGAGACACTGAAGCTTTCTTT. Full variable domain (rest looked up from reference TRBV5-1 and TRBJ1-1): KAGVTQTPRYLIKTRGQQVTLSCSPISGHRSVSWYQQTPGQGLQFLFEYFSETQRNKGNFPGRFSGRQFSNSRSEMNVSTLELGDSALYLCASSLRGDTEAFFGQGTRLTVV.

Ten or more counts support this clonotype. The germline gene is not matched at one end of the junction; a read error may be the cause. V gene TRBV5-1 combines with J gene TRBJ1-1, with no clear D. Germline V gives CDR1 SGHRS, CDR2 YFSETQ. CDR3 length: 11 residues. The CDR3 here is CASSQSTEAFF. CDR3 nucleotides: TGTGCCAGCAGCCAGAGCACTGAAGCTTTCTTT. Drawing the rest from reference TRBV5-1 and TRBJ1-1, the complete variable domain is KAGVTQTPRYLIKTRGQQVTLSCSPISGHRSVSWYQQTPGQGLQFLFEYFSETQRNKGNFPGRFSGRQFSNSRSEMNVSTLELGDSALYLCASSQSTEAFFGQGTRLTVV.

The chain couples TRBV30 to TRBJ2-2, with D perhaps being TRBD1 or TRBD2 (5 bases each). CDR1 and CDR2 from the germline V gene are GTSNPN and SVGIG (reference sequence). The CDR3 has 16 amino acids. The V and J ends lost 5 bases and 4 bases respectively, with 20 bases between them. The CDR3 DNA sequence: TGTGCCTGGTCGACCGGGGCCCCGTTGCTCACCGGGGAGCTGTTTTTT. Translating gives CAWSTGAPLLTGELFF.

This clonotype was recorded many times. The CDR3 nucleotides are TGTGCCAGCAGCTTATGGGGACAGGGGACGGATACGCAGTATTTT. As protein: CASSLWGQGTDTQYF. The rearrangement links TRBV7-9 to TRBJ2-3; 10 bases are shared with TRBD1. The V segment lost 2 bases and the J segment 6 bases; nucleotides outside the gene matches: 5. This CDR3 spans 15 amino acids. Germline CDR1 and CDR2: SEHNR and FQNEAQ (reference sequence).

V and J are TRBV7-3 and TRBJ1-1; D unclear. V lost 5 bases and J lost 1, with 8 bases in between. Germline V gene sequence: CDR1 SGHTA, CDR2 FQGTGA. This CDR3 region has 13 residues. CDR3 region: CASSPDGNTEAFF. In DNA form, the CDR3 reads TGTGCCAGCAGCCCGGACGGGAACACTGAAGCTTTCTTT.

This clonotype has a count of ten or more. This chain links TRBV12-3 or TRBV12-4 with TRBJ2-7; maybe TRBD1 (5 bases). The V and J ends lost 5 bases and 1 base respectively, with 12 bases between them. The CDR3 has 14 amino acids. For the CDR3, the DNA is TGTGCCAGCAGTCTCGGACACCTGTCCTACGAGCAGTACTTC. Its translation: CASSLGHLSYEQYF.

This clonotype came up many times. J is TRBJ1-6 and V is TRBV7-2, with 8 bases identical to TRBD1. Germline CDR1 is SGHTA and CDR2 is FQGNSA. V lost 3 bases, J lost 4 bases, and 2 bases stayed unmatched. The CDR3 sequence is 15 residues long. CDR3 in DNA: TGTGCCAGCAGCTTTCAGGGGGCTTATAATTCACCCCTCCACTTT. This sequence encodes CASSFQGAYNSPLHF.

Ten or more counts support this clonotype. CDR3: CAIAKSPGQSTDTQYF. For the CDR3, the DNA is TGTGCCATCGCAAAATCCCCGGGACAGAGCACAGATACGCAGTATTTT. The chain uses TRBV10-3 and TRBJ2-3, with TRBD1 matching 7 bases. The trim removed 8 bases at V and 0 bases at J, leaving 11 bases unmatched. CDR3 size: 16 residues. Germline CDR1 is ENHRY and CDR2 is SYGVKD.

In this sample, this clonotype turned up a few times. This chain uses TRBV19 with TRBJ2-7; 7 nucleotides match TRBD1. Germline lookup yields CDR1 LNHDA and CDR2 SQIVND (reference sequence). The CDR3 runs to 15 residues. The V segment lost 6 bases and the J segment 10 bases; nucleotides outside the gene matches: 18. DNA for the CDR3: TGTGCCAGTAGAGGTACCGACGGACAGGTTCCCACACAGTACTTC. Translation gives CASRGTDGQVPTQYF.